The sequence of this T cell receptor (beta chain) was determined in a study of glioma-infiltrating T cells. Study results and limitations: Above-expected tissue-blood divergence occurred in all gliomas, most in low-grade ones. Tissue and blood shared very few CDR3 sequences.

Amplification of TCR alpha and beta CDR3 regions from RNA used iRepertoire nested multiplex PCR. Tissue mRNA or PBMC total RNA, roughly 100-400 ng, went into one-step reverse transcription and amplification. TCRdb redid the calling of the multiplex PCR reads with MiXCR, one entry per CDR3 protein. Of some 130,000 distinct CDR3 sequences in the sample, around 25% were seen once. About this clonotype itself: Its antigen is as yet unknown.

Trimming took 6 bases from V and 4 from J, leaving 12 bases between them. The CDR3 extends over 13 amino acids. Germline CDR1 and CDR2: SEHNR and FQNEAQ (reference sequence). The sequence was obtained from a human donor with low-grade glioma or glioblastoma, undergoing nonglioma brain surgery, or in good health (not recorded which). The rearrangement uses TRBV7-9 and TRBJ1-1; no definite D call. The sequencing sample was made of glioma tissue, nonneoplastic brain tissue, or PBMCs (not recorded which). CDR3 loop: CASRSQSSTEAFF. In DNA form, the CDR3 reads TGTGCCAGCAGAAGCCAGAGTTCCACTGAAGCTTTCTTT.